The text below deals with one TCR beta chain. The entry originates in a study of blood T cell repertoires in COVID-19. Study information: There were acute and convalescent COVID-19 samples, and they came from the United States, Italy and Spain.

The CDR3 spans 15 residues. Between the trimmed V and J ends, which lost 1 base and 0 bases, there was a span of 8 bases. Germline V lookup: CDR1 SGHVS, CDR2 FNYEAQ. Repertoires were generated with immunoSEQ multiplex PCR, while TCRdb's copy carries only in-frame clones and drops some. In the table there are over 15,000 clones, about 86% of which are singletons. V usage is TRBV7-6 and J usage is TRBJ2-3; possibly TRBD2 for D (6 bases). Sequenced material: peripheral blood. This TCR came from a man in his sixties or seventies with acute or convalescent COVID-19. The CDR3 protein is CASSLGGISTDTQYF. The CDR3 nucleotides read TGTGCCAGCAGCTTAGGCGGGATCAGCACAGATACGCAGTATTTT.